This note documents a single TCR beta chain sequence. The record originates from a study of blood T cell repertoires in COVID-19. Using immunoSEQ multiplex PCR, the repertoire was profiled, and TCRdb retains in-frame clones only, with some absent. Altogether roughly 380,000 clones are present, about 89% being singletons, with the ten largest covering approximately 1.5%. Source material: peripheral blood. The source is a middle-aged woman with COVID-19, enrolled during active disease.

The CDR3 loop reads CASGRWGSGNTEAFF. CDR3 DNA: TGTGCCAGCGGTAGATGGGGCTCAGGGAACACTGAAGCTTTCTTT. The genes are TRBV28 and TRBJ1-1; D perhaps matches TRBD1 (5 bases). Trimming cost V 8 bases and J 1 base, with 17 bases left between them. CDR1 is MDHEN, CDR2 SYDVKM, per germline. The CDR3 has 15 amino acids.